This T cell receptor beta chain was sequenced during a study of CD8 T cells in ankylosing spondylitis. V was pared by 1 base and J by 4 bases, with 14 bases between. Germline assignment: CDR1 SGHRS and CDR2 YFSETQ. This CDR3 has 16 residues. MiXCR was run by TCRdb on the 5' RACE reads, yielding one entry per CDR3 protein. The profile covers about 260,000 distinct CDR3 sequences, with around 20% appearing a single time and roughly 8% taken by the ten largest. Regarding the study as a whole: Matched ankylosing spondylitis synovial fluid reportedly showed significant enrichment of disease-linked clones. Earlier work had already found some motif variants in reactive arthritis synovial fluid and blood.

Of note for this clonotype: Its matching antigen is unknown.

The chain uses TRBV5-1 and TRBJ2-2; maybe TRBD1 (5 bases). The sample was blood, either unsorted or a sorted T cell fraction (not recorded which). The sequence was obtained from a male donor with ankylosing spondylitis or in good health (not recorded which). The CDR3 DNA reads TGCGCCAGCAGCTTGTTCCAGGGCGTACGCACCGGGGAGCTGTTTTTT. This gives the protein CASSLFQGVRTGELFF.